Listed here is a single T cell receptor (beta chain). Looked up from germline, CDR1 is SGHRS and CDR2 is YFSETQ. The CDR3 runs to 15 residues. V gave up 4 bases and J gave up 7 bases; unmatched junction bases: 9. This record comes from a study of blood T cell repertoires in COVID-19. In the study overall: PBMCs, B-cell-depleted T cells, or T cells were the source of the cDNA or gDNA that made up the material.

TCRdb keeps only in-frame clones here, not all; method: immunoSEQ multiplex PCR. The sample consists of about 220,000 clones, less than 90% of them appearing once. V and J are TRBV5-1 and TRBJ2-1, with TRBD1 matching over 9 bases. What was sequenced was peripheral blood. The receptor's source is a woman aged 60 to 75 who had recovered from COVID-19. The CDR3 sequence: CASSVQGQGGNEQFF. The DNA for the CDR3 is TGCGCCAGCAGCGTCCAGGGACAGGGCGGAAATGAGCAGTTCTTC. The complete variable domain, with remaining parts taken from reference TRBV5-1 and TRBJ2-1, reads KAGVTQTPRYLIKTRGQQVTLSCSPISGHRSVSWYQQTPGQGLQFLFEYFSETQRNKGNFPGRFSGRQFSNSRSEMNVSTLELGDSALYLCASSVQGQGGNEQFFGPGTRLTVL.